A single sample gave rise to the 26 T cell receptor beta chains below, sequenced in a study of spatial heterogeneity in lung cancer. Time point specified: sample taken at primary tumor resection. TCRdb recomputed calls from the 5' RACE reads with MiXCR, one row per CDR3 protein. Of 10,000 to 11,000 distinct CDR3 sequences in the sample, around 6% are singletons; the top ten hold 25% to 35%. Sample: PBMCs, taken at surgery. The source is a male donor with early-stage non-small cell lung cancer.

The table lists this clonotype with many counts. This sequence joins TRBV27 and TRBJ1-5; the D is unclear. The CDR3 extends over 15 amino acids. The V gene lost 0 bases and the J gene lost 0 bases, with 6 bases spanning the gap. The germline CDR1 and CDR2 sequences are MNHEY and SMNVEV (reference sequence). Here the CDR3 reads CASSLSTLSNQPQHF. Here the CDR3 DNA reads TGTGCCAGCAGTTTATCCACGCTTAGCAATCAGCCCCAGCATTTT.

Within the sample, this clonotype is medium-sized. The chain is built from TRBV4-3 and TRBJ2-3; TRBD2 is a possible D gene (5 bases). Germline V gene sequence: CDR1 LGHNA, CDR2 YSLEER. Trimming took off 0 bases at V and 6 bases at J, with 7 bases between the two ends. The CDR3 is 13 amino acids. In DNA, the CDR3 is TGCGCCAGCAGCCAAGATGGCGGGGATACGCAGTATTTT. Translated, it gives CASSQDGGDTQYF.

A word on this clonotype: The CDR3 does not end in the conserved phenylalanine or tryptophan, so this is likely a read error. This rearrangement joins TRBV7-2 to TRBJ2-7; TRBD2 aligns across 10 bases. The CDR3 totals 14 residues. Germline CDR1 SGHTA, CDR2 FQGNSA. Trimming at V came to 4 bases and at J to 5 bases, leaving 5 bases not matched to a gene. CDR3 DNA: TGTGCCAGCAGCTCTAGCGGGGGCATGGACGAGCAGTACCTC. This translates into CASSSSGGMDEQYL.

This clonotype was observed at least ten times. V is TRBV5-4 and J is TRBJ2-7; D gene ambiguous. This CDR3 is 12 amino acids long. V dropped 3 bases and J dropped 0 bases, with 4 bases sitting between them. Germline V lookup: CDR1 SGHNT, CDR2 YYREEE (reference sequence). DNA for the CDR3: TGTGCCAGCAGCTCGAGCTCCTACGAGCAGTACTTC. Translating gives CASSSSSYEQYF.

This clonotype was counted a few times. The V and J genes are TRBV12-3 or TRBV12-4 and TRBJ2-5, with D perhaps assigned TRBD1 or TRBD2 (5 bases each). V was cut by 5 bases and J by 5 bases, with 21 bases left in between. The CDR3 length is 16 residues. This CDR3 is CASSLGASGGGETQYF. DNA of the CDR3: TGTGCCAGCAGTCTAGGGGCCTCCGGAGGTGGGGAGACCCAGTACTTC.

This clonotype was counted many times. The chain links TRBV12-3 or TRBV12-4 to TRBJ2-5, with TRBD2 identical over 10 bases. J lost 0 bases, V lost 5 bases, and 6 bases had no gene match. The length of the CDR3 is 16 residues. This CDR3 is CASSLRTSGYQETQYF. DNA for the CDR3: TGTGCCAGCAGTCTTCGGACTAGCGGTTACCAAGAGACCCAGTACTTC.

CDR3 sequence (DNA): TGTGCCAGCAGTTTGTACCGGGGGGTCCAAGAGACCCAGTACTTC. Protein sequence: CASSLYRGVQETQYF. V gene TRBV27 combines with J gene TRBJ2-5, with 7 positions matching TRBD2. This CDR3 spans 15 amino acids. CDR1 and CDR2 (germline): MNHEY, SMNVEV (reference sequence). The trim removed 3 bases at V and 1 base at J, leaving 5 bases unmatched.

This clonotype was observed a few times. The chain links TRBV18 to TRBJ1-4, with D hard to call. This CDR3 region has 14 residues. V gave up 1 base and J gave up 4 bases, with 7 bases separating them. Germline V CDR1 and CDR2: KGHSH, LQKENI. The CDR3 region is CASSPRRDNEKLFF. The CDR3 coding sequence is TGTGCCAGCTCACCACGGAGGGATAATGAAAAACTGTTTTTT.

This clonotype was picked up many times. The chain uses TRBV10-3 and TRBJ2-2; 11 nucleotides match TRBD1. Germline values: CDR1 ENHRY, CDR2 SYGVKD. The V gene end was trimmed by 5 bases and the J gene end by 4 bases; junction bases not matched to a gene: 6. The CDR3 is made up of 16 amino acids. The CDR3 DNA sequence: TGTGCCATCAGTCCCGGACAGGGGGCTAGCACCGGGGAGCTGTTTTTT. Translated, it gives CAISPGQGASTGELFF.

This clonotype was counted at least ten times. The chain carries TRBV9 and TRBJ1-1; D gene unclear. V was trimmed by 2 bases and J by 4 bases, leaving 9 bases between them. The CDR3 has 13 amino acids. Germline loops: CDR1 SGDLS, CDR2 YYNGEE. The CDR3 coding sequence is TGTGCCAGCAGCGTCCAGGCTTCCACTGAAGCTTTCTTT. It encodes CASSVQASTEAFF.

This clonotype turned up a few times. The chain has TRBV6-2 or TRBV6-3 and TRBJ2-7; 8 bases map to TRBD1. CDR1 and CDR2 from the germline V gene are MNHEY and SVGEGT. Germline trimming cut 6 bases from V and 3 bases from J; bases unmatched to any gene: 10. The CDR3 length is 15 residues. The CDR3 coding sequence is TGTGCCAGCAGGGACGCAGGGGGCGCAGGCTACGAGCAGTACTTC. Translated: CASRDAGGAGYEQYF.

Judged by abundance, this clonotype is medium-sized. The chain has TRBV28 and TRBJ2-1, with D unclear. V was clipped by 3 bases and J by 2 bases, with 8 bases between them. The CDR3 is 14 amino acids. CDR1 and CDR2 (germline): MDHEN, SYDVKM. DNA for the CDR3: TGTGCCAGCAGTTTTACGGTGACCTACAATGAGCAGTTCTTC. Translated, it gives CASSFTVTYNEQFF.

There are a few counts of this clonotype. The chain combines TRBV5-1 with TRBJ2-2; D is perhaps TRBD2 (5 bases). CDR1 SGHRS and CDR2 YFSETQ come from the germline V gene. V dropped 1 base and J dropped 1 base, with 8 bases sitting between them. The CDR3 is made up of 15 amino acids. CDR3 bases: TGCGCCAGCAGCTTGATCGAGGGGAACACCGGGGAGCTGTTTTTT. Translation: CASSLIEGNTGELFF.

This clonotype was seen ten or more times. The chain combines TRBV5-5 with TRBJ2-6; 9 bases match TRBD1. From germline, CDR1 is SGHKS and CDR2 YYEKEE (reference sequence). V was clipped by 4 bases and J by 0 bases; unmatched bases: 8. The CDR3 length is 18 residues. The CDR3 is CASSGKGQGYSGANVLTF. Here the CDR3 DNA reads TGTGCCAGCAGCGGTAAGGGACAGGGCTACTCTGGGGCCAACGTCCTGACTTTC. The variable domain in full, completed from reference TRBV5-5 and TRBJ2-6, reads DAGVTQSPTHLIKTRGQQVTLRCSPISGHKSVSWYQQVLGQGPQFIFQYYEKEERGRGNFPDRFSARQFPNYSSELNVNALLLGDSALYLCASSGKGQGYSGANVLTFGAGSRLTVL.

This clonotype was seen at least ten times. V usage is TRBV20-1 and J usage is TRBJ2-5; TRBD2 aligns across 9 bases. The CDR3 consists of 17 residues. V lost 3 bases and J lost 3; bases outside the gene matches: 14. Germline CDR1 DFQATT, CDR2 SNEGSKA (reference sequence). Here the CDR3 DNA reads TGCAGTGCTAGCCCCGCGGGGGGGGCCTCCCTCAAAGAGACCCAGTACTTC. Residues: CSASPAGGASLKETQYF.

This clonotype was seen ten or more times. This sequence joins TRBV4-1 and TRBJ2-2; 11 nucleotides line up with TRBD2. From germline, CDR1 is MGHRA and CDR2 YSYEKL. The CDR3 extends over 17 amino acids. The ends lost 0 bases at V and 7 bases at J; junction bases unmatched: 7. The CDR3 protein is CASSQDRASGRIGELFF. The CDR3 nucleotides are TGCGCCAGCAGCCAAGATCGCGCTAGCGGGAGGATCGGGGAGCTGTTTTTT.

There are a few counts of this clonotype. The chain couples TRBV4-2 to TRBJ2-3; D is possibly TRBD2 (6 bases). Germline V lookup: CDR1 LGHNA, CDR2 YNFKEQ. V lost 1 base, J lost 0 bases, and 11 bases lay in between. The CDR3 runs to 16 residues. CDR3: CASSQASRGSTDTQYF. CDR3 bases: TGTGCCAGCAGCCAAGCAAGCCGGGGGAGCACAGATACGCAGTATTTT.

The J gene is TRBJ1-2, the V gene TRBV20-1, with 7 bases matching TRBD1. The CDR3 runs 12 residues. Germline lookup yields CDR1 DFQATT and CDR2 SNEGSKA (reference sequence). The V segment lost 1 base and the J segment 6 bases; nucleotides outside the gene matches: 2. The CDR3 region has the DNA TGCAGTGCTAGAGTAGGGGGCGATGGCTACACCTTC. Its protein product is CSARVGGDGYTF.

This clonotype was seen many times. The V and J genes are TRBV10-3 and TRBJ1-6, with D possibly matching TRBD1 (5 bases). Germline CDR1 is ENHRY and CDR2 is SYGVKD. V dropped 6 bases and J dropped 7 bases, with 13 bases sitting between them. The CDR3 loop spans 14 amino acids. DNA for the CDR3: TGTGCCATCAGGGGAGAACCAGGGAATTCACCCCTCCACTTT. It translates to CAIRGEPGNSPLHF.

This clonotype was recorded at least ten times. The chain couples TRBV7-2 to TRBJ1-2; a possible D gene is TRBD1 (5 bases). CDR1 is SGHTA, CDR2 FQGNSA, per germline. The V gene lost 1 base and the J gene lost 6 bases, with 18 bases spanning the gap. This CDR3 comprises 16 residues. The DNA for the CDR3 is TGTGCCAGCAGCTTAGTCGGGACGCCAAGGTCGGATGGCTACACCTTC. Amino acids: CASSLVGTPRSDGYTF.

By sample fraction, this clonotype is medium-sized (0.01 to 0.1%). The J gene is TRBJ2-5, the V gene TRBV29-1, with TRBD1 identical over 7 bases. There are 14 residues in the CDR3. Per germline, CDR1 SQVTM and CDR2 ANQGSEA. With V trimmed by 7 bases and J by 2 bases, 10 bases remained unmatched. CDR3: CSADGTASQETQYF. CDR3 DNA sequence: TGCAGCGCCGACGGGACAGCGTCTCAAGAGACCCAGTACTTC.

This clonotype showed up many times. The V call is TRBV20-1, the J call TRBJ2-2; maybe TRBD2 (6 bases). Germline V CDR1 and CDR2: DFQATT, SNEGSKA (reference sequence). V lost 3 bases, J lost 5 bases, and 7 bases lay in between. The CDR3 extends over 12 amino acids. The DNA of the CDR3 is TGCAGTGCTAGGGAGGGGACCGGGGAGCTGTTTTTT. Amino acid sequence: CSAREGTGELFF.

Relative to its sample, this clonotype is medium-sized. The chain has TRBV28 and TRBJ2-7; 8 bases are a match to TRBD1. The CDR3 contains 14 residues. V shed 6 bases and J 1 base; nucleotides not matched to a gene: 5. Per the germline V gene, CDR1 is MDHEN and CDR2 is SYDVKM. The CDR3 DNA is TGTGCCAGCAGGTCCGGGACAGGTTCCTACGAGCAGTACTTC. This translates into CASRSGTGSYEQYF. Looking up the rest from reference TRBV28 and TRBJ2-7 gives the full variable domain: DVKVTQSSRYLVKRTGEKVFLECVQDMDHENMFWYRQDPGLGLRLIYFSYDVKMKEKGDIPEGYSVSREKKERFSLILESASTNQTSMYLCASRSGTGSYEQYFGPGTRLTVT.

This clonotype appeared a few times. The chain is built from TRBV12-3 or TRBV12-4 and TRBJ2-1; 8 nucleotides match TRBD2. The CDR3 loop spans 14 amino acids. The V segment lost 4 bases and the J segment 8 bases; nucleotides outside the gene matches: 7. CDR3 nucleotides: TGTGCCAGCAGTTCGGGAGGGCCTGTTGATGAGCAGTTCTTC. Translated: CASSSGGPVDEQFF.

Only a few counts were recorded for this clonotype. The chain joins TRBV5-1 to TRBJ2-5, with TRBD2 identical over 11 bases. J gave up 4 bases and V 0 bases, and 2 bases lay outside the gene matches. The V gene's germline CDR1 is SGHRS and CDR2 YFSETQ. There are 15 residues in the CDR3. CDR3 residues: CASSLGTSGLETQYF. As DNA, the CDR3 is TGCGCCAGCAGCTTGGGGACTAGCGGGTTAGAGACCCAGTACTTC.

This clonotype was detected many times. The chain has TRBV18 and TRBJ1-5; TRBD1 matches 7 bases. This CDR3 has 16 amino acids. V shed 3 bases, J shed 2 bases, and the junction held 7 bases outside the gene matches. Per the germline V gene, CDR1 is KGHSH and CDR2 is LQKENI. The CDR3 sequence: CASSPRQGSGNQPQHF. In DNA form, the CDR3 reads TGTGCCAGCTCACCTCGACAGGGATCGGGCAATCAGCCCCAGCATTTT.